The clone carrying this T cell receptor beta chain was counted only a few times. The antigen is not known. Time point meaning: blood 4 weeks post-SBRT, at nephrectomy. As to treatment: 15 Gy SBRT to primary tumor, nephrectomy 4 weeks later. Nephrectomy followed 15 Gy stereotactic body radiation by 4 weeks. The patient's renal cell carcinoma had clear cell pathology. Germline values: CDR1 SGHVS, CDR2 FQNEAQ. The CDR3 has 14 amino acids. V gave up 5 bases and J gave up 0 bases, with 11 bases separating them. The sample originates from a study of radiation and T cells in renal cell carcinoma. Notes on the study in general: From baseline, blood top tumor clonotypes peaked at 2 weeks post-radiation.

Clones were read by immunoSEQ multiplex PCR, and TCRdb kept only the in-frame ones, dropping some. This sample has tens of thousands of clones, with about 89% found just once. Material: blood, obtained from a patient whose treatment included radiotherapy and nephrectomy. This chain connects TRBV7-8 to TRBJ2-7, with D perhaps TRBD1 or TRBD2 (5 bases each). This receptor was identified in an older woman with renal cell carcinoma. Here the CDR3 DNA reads TGTGCCAGCAGCCTGGGGGAGAGCTCCTACGAGCAGTACTTC. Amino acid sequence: CASSLGESSYEQYF.